This T cell receptor beta chain was captured by sequencing in a study of cytomegalovirus exposure and HLA in healthy donors (dated by TCRdb to about 2017). About the investigation overall: A later analysis indicated that the roughly 120 validation repertoires were generated on the platform also employed for the approximately 700 repertoires of the first cohort. The study aimed to test whether cataloging public T cell receptors could reveal signatures of past pathogen exposure. A separate validation cohort of some 130 different subjects was used in addition to the roughly 670-subject first cohort. To predict cytomegalovirus infection status, the study brought together high-throughput TCR immunosequencing, statistical association of individual TCRs with disease status, and machine learning.

Donors formed part of the validation cohort, which comprised 120 or so subjects and was distinct from the first cohort of under 800 subjects. As for this clone: Its antigen specificity is not known. No much larger clone is present one base from it, and per-base qualities are unavailable.

The receptor library was made with the immunoSEQ multiplex PCR assay. As for how the authors treated the data: To diagnose cytomegalovirus status from the catalog of TCR beta chain sequences, a statistical classification framework was built. TCRdb limited this immuneACCESS table to in-frame rearrangements with V and J called. A share of clones is missing; checked studies link under half to unresolved V genes, and the rest is unexplained. V, J and clone size are those of that table, while D and trimming were read from the DNA. The sample records 150,000 or so clones, approximately 86% of which are singletons. About 2.5% of the sample belongs to the ten largest clones. The paper as a whole reports these results and caveats: Most TCR sequences were seen in very few donors, while some public TCRs were found in many individuals. A later analysis found that TCRs clustered in the first cohort also tended to co-occur in the roughly 110 validation repertoires, with 90% to 95% of cluster scores above 0. A total of 150 to 200 TCR beta chains were listed by the study as associated with cytomegalovirus. A later analysis had no HLA typing for the validation cohort, so co-occurrence there was scored across all 130 or so repertoires. Cytomegalovirus status was reported to be diagnosed by the classifier with high specificity and sensitivity in both the original and validation cohorts. In vitro tests confirmed that a few of the cytomegalovirus-associated TCR beta chains recognize cytomegalovirus antigens. It was suggested by the authors that the approach could potentially be generalized to other disease states and immunological phenotypes.

The source is a man between 18 and 35 years old in good health and CMV-seropositive. The sequenced sample was PBMCs.

Here the CDR3 is given as CASRELVSQETQYF. The DNA sequence is given as TGTGCCAGCAGGGAACTAGTCTCTCAAGAGACCCAGTACTTC. The chain is assembled from TRBV2 and TRBJ2-5; the best D guess is TRBD2, with 5 bases matching. The germline V gene supplies CDR1 SNHLY and CDR2 FYNNEI. Taken from cysteine to phenylalanine, the CDR3 has 14 residues. Only the CDR3 part of the read is kept: 42 bases, read in frame from the first base. Relative to germline, V is 6 bases shorter and J is 2 bases shorter, with 13 bases between their ends.